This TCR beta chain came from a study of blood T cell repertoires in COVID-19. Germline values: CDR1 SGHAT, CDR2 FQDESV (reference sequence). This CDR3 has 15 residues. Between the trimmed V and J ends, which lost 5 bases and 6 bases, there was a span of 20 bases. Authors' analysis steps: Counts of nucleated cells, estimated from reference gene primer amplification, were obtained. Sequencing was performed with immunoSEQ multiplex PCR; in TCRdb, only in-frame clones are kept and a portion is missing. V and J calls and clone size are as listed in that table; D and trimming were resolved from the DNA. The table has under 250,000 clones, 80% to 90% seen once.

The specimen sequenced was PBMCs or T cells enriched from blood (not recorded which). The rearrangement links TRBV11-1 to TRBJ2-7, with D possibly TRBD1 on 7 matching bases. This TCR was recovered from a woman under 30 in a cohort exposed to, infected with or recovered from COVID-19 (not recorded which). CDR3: CASSLTGDSNGEQYF. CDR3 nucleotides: TGTGCCAGCAGCCTAACAGGGGACTCAAACGGCGAGCAGTACTTC.